Below are 16 T cell receptor beta chains sequenced from a single sample in a study of T cells in Graves' hyperthyroidism and ophthalmopathy. Amplification of TCR beta CDR3 regions used RNA as the template. A set of HTBI primers served as the primers for a first-round RT-PCR of the TCR CDR3. Using its own MiXCR run on the multiplex PCR reads, TCRdb lists one record per CDR3 protein. The sample has some 270,000 distinct CDR3 sequences; around 13% are singletons. The specimen sequenced was blood. The origin of the receptors is a middle-aged woman with Graves' hyperthyroidism.

Ten or more counts support this clonotype. The chain combines TRBV19 with TRBJ2-1; D is possibly TRBD1 (5 bases). CDR1 LNHDA and CDR2 SQIVND come from the germline V gene (reference sequence). The CDR3 contains 15 residues. Between the trimmed V and J ends, which lost 3 bases and 6 bases, there was a span of 15 bases. CDR3 amino acids: CASSIQGRSGNEQFF. The CDR3 nucleotides are TGTGCCAGTAGTATCCAGGGTCGGTCAGGCAATGAGCAGTTCTTC.

The chain links TRBV28 to TRBJ1-1; 7 bases match TRBD1. J lost 6 bases, V lost 3 bases, and 7 bases had no gene match. The CDR3 consists of 14 residues. Germline values: CDR1 MDHEN, CDR2 SYDVKM. The CDR3 bases are TGTGCCAGCAGTTTGGGCAGGGGGGTGGCTGAAGCTTTCTTT. Its protein product is CASSLGRGVAEAFF.

Many counts were recorded for this clonotype. This chain links TRBV20-1 with TRBJ2-7; tentative D call: TRBD1 (6 bases). The germline CDR1 and CDR2 sequences are DFQATT and SNEGSKA (reference sequence). The CDR3 contains 13 residues. Trimming took 5 bases from V and 1 from J, leaving 12 bases between them. The CDR3 nucleotides are TGCAGTGCTGACCTACAGGGATCCTACGAGCAGTACTTC. Encoded protein: CSADLQGSYEQYF.

The chain employs TRBV7-2 and TRBJ1-6; possible D gene TRBD1, 6 bases. The germline V and J ends were trimmed by 1 base and 7 bases, with 14 bases remaining between them. Germline V lookup: CDR1 SGHTA, CDR2 FQGNSA. This CDR3 contains 16 residues. In DNA form, the CDR3 reads TGTGCCAGCAGCTTAGTGGGAGGCAGGGGAAATTCACCCCTCCACTTT. It translates to CASSLVGGRGNSPLHF.

On this clonotype: A much larger clonotype is one base distant, so this may be a read error. The chain joins TRBV3-1 to TRBJ2-3, with TRBD2 matching over 11 bases. CDR1 and CDR2 from the germline V gene are LGHDT and YNNKEL (reference sequence). The V segment lost 4 bases and the J segment 4 bases; nucleotides outside the gene matches: 7. The CDR3 sequence is 16 residues long. The CDR3 loop is CASSLSLAGASDTQYF. The CDR3 DNA sequence: TGTGCCAGCAGCCTCTCACTAGCGGGAGCCTCAGATACGCAGTATTTT.

This clonotype has a count of ten or more. The chain joins TRBV11-2 to TRBJ1-1, with D possibly TRBD1 on 5 matching bases. Trimming pared 3 bases from V and 1 base from J, leaving 18 bases between. Germline CDR1 reads SGHAT; CDR2 reads FQNNGV. CDR3 length: 17 amino acids. The CDR3 spells CASSLGFGGGRNTEAFF. Here the CDR3 DNA reads TGTGCCAGCAGCTTGGGTTTCGGTGGGGGACGGAACACTGAAGCTTTCTTT.

A note on this clonotype: This could be a read error, since a much larger clone is one nucleotide away. The chain combines TRBV27 with TRBJ1-1; TRBD1 matches at 9 bases. With 5 bases clipped from V and 5 bases from J, the junction kept 9 bases outside the gene matches. The CDR3 extends over 15 amino acids. Germline assignment: CDR1 MNHEY and CDR2 SMNVEV (reference sequence). CDR3 DNA sequence: TGTGCCAGCAGTACCTACAGGGGGCCGAGGACTGAAGCTTTCTTT. Translated: CASSTYRGPRTEAFF.

This clonotype came up many times. V and J are TRBV27 and TRBJ2-2; 8 nucleotides line up with TRBD1. Germline lookup yields CDR1 MNHEY and CDR2 SMNVEV (reference sequence). V shed 7 bases, J shed 7 bases, and the junction held 14 bases outside the gene matches. CDR3 size: 16 residues. The CDR3 coding sequence is TGTGCCAGCAAACTTCGATCGGGACAGGAGGGCGGGGAGCTGTTTTTT. Protein: CASKLRSGQEGGELFF.

This clonotype was found many times. The V gene is TRBV28, the J gene TRBJ2-5; D is undetermined. The ends were cut back, 7 bases at V and 3 bases at J, with 15 bases in the middle. Germline assignment: CDR1 MDHEN and CDR2 SYDVKM. The CDR3 spans 14 residues. The CDR3 DNA follows: TGTGCCAGCACCCCCCTAAGCGCGGAAGAGACCCAGTACTTC. It specifies CASTPLSAEETQYF.

This sequence joins TRBV4-2 and TRBJ2-2, with D unclear. The CDR3 sequence is 16 residues long. Germline loops: CDR1 LGHNA, CDR2 YNFKEQ. V was shortened by 0 bases and J by 1 base, with 9 bases between the two germline ends. CDR3 in amino acids: CASSQDFPGNTGELFF. CDR3 bases: TGTGCCAGCAGCCAAGATTTCCCAGGGAACACCGGGGAGCTGTTTTTT.

The chain recombines TRBV28 with TRBJ2-7; 7 bases map to TRBD1. This CDR3 region has 13 residues. Germline V gene lookup returns CDR1 MDHEN and CDR2 SYDVKM. The ends lost 8 bases at V and 2 bases at J; junction bases unmatched: 6. The CDR3 DNA reads as TGTGCCAGCCAGACGACAGGGACCTACGAGCAGTACTTC. It yields the protein CASQTTGTYEQYF.

This clonotype showed up many times. This chain uses TRBV12-3 or TRBV12-4 with TRBJ2-3; 8 nucleotides line up with TRBD1. V trimming: 7 bases; J trimming: 6 bases; junction bases outside the gene matches: 6. The CDR3 has 13 amino acids. The CDR3 sequence: CASNYQGADTQYF. CDR3 bases: TGTGCCAGCAACTATCAGGGGGCGGATACGCAGTATTTT.

This clonotype has a count of ten or more. V gene TRBV4-1 combines with J gene TRBJ1-2; D unresolved. V lost 4 bases and J 3 bases, leaving 15 bases between the germline ends. CDR3 length: 15 amino acids. Germline loops: CDR1 MGHRA, CDR2 YSYEKL. The CDR3 spells CASSRGLSLDYGYTF. The CDR3 bases are TGCGCCAGCAGCCGGGGTCTCAGTTTGGACTATGGCTACACCTTC.

The sample holds many counts of this clonotype. The chain couples TRBV10-3 to TRBJ1-2; D unclear. Trimming pared 2 bases from V and 1 base from J, leaving 11 bases between. Germline CDR1 and CDR2: ENHRY and SYGVKD. CDR3 length equals 15 residues. CDR3 nucleotides: TGTGCCATCAGTGAGAAAACGGCGGTTAACTATGGCTACACCTTC. This encodes CAISEKTAVNYGYTF.

Remarks on this clonotype: The junction departs from the called germline gene at one end, perhaps through a read error. The rearrangement joins TRBV6-1 to TRBJ2-7, with D perhaps TRBD1 (6 bases). CDR3 length: 12 amino acids. CDR1 is MNHNS and CDR2 is SASEGT in the germline V gene. The CDR3: CASSTGTYEHYF. CDR3 nucleotides: TGTGCCAGCAGCACAGGGACATACGAGCACTACTTC.

At least ten counts were recorded for this clonotype. The chain employs TRBV19 and TRBJ2-5, with TRBD2 identical over 10 bases. Germline CDR1 and CDR2: LNHDA and SQIVND (reference sequence). The CDR3 is made up of 15 amino acids. Trimming cost V 4 bases and J 2 bases; bases outside gene matches: 4. The CDR3 loop is CASSKPGLAQETQYF. The CDR3 DNA reads TGTGCCAGTAGTAAACCGGGACTAGCGCAAGAGACCCAGTACTTC.